The 9 T cell receptor beta chains below were found in one sample sequenced in a study of identical twins. TCRdb reprocessed the 5' RACE reads with MiXCR, giving one entry per CDR3 protein. The table records approximately 1.8 million distinct CDR3 sequences, more than 30% of them present only once. Sequenced input: cord blood. All receptors come from a newborn girl in good health.

This chain uses TRBV27 with TRBJ2-3; TRBD2 matches at 11 bases. The V and J ends lost 2 bases and 6 bases, in that order; junction bases with no gene match: 7. Germline V gives CDR1 MNHEY, CDR2 SMNVEV (reference sequence). This CDR3 is 16 amino acids long. This CDR3 reads CASSLAASGGRDTQYF. The CDR3 DNA reads as TGTGCCAGCAGTTTAGCGGCTAGCGGGGGGCGTGATACGCAGTATTTT.

The V call is TRBV2, the J call TRBJ1-2, with 7 bases fitting TRBD1. CDR1 is SNHLY, CDR2 FYNNEI, per germline. The V segment lost 7 bases and the J segment 6 bases; nucleotides outside the gene matches: 8. The CDR3 has 13 residues. CDR3 coding DNA: TGTGCCAGCATTGGTAAGGGGGCGGATGGCTACACCTTC. Translating gives CASIGKGADGYTF.

The J gene is TRBJ2-7, the V gene TRBV5-1, with 7 positions matching TRBD2. The CDR3 has 14 amino acids. With V trimmed by 4 bases and J by 4 bases, 8 bases remained unmatched. In germline, CDR1 is SGHRS, CDR2 YFSETQ. CDR3 sequence (DNA): TGCGCCAGCAGCGAGGGACTACCCGAGTACGAGCAGTACTTC. As protein: CASSEGLPEYEQYF.

This clonotype was observed a handful of times. The V gene is TRBV4-2, the J gene TRBJ2-1; the match to TRBD2 covers 9 bases. From germline, CDR1 is LGHNA and CDR2 YNFKEQ. Trimming removed 1 base from V and 5 bases from J; junction bases left unmatched: 9. CDR3 length equals 17 residues. CDR3 nucleotides: TGTGCCAGCAGCCAAGTATTTGGCCTAGCGGGGAACAATGAGCAGTTCTTC. It specifies CASSQVFGLAGNNEQFF.

This clonotype was counted a few times. This chain joins TRBV5-1 and TRBJ2-7, with 9 bases fitting TRBD2. Germline V gene lookup returns CDR1 SGHRS and CDR2 YFSETQ. J gave up 4 bases and V 0 bases, and 8 bases lay outside the gene matches. The CDR3 covers 16 residues. The DNA for the CDR3 is TGCGCCAGCAGCTTGGGGGTAGCGGGAGAGGGATACGAGCAGTACTTC. Translated: CASSLGVAGEGYEQYF.

This clonotype was detected a few times. This rearrangement joins TRBV20-1 to TRBJ1-4, with D perhaps matching TRBD1 (6 bases). V lost 3 bases and J 3 bases, leaving 8 bases between the germline ends. Germline values: CDR1 DFQATT, CDR2 SNEGSKA (reference sequence). The CDR3 consists of 13 residues. CDR3 sequence: CSASGTSNEKLFF. Here the CDR3 DNA reads TGCAGTGCTAGCGGGACATCTAATGAAAAACTGTTTTTT.

The table lists this clonotype with a few counts. The rearrangement joins TRBV20-1 to TRBJ1-2; 8 bases are a match to TRBD1. The CDR3 has 15 residues. CDR1 DFQATT and CDR2 SNEGSKA come from the germline V gene (reference sequence). J lost 6 bases, V lost 0 bases, and 9 bases had no gene match. CDR3 in amino acids: CSARDWRTGLDGYTF. The CDR3 DNA is TGCAGTGCTAGAGATTGGAGGACAGGGCTTGATGGCTACACCTTC.

The DNA for the CDR3 is TGCGCCAGCAGCCAACAAACAGGGGGCGATGGCTACACCTTC. This translates into CASSQQTGGDGYTF. This chain connects TRBV5-1 to TRBJ1-2, with 9 nucleotides matching TRBD1. Germline-derived CDR1 and CDR2 are SGHRS and YFSETQ. The CDR3 extends over 14 amino acids. J was trimmed by 6 bases and V by 4 bases; bases with no gene match: 7.

The genes are TRBV12-3 or TRBV12-4 and TRBJ2-7; D gene ambiguous. The CDR3 extends over 13 amino acids. The germline V and J ends were trimmed by 1 base and 3 bases, with 7 bases remaining between them. CDR3 residues: CASSLESHYEQYF. Here the CDR3 DNA reads TGTGCCAGCAGTTTAGAATCCCACTACGAGCAGTACTTC.